The 25 T cell receptor beta chains presented below share a single source sample, sequenced in a study of T cells in Graves' hyperthyroidism and ophthalmopathy. The TCR beta CDR3 regions underwent amplification using RNA transcripts as the source. A first-round RT-PCR of the TCR CDR3 used the HTBI primer set. A single record per CDR3 protein comes from TCRdb applying MiXCR to the multiplex PCR reads. The sample lists 350,000 to 400,000 distinct CDR3 sequences, more than 12% seen once, with 30% to 35% in the top ten. Sequenced: blood. The receptors derive from a woman between 25 and 40 years old with Graves' hyperthyroidism.

This clonotype has more than one count but fewer than ten. The gene calls are TRBV7-9 and TRBJ2-7, with D maybe TRBD2 (7 bases). The CDR3 has 12 residues. V was cut by 4 bases and J by 6 bases, with 10 bases left in between. Germline CDR1 is SEHNR and CDR2 is FQNEAQ (reference sequence). The CDR3 protein is CASSSGGLEQYF. DNA for the CDR3: TGTGCCAGCAGCTCGGGGGGCCTCGAGCAGTACTTC.

This clonotype was picked up many times. The rearrangement links TRBV3-1 to TRBJ1-2, with TRBD1 identical over 9 bases. From germline, CDR1 is LGHDT and CDR2 YNNKEL (reference sequence). The CDR3 runs 14 residues. J lost 9 bases, V lost 0 bases, and 5 bases had no gene match. Here the CDR3 reads CASSQDGTGKRYTF. Here the CDR3 DNA reads TGTGCCAGCAGCCAAGACGGGACAGGGAAGCGCTACACCTTC.

This clonotype turned up a few times. The rearrangement links TRBV19 to TRBJ2-1, with 12 bases fitting TRBD1. CDR3 size: 14 residues. The ends lost 5 bases at V and 10 bases at J; junction bases unmatched: 6. The V gene's germline CDR1 is LNHDA and CDR2 SQIVND (reference sequence). The CDR3 nucleotides read TGTGCCAGTAGTCCCCGGGACAGGGGGCGCGAGCAGTTCTTC. Its translation: CASSPRDRGREQFF.

This clonotype was detected ten times or more. The CDR3 coding sequence is TGTGCCAGCAGTTTAATAACGGGACAGGTGAACCACGAGCAGTACTTC. It yields the protein CASSLITGQVNHEQYF. The chain joins TRBV6-1 to TRBJ2-7; 8 bases line up with TRBD1. This CDR3 has 16 residues. Germline V CDR1 and CDR2: MNHNS, SASEGT. The trim removed 5 bases at V and 5 bases at J, leaving 14 bases unmatched.

This clonotype was seen a few times. The rearrangement uses TRBV6-4 and TRBJ2-1, with D unresolved. V shed 2 bases and J shed 5 bases, with 7 bases lying between them. The CDR3 length is 13 residues. The germline V gene encodes CDR1 MRHNA and CDR2 SNTAGT. This CDR3 reads CASSDQDHNEQFF. CDR3 sequence (DNA): TGTGCCAGCAGTGACCAGGACCACAATGAGCAGTTCTTC.

This clonotype was picked up many times. This rearrangement joins TRBV28 to TRBJ2-7, with unresolved D. In germline, CDR1 is MDHEN, CDR2 SYDVKM. The CDR3 runs 14 residues. V was cut by 6 bases and J by 0 bases, with 12 bases left in between. This CDR3 reads CASRVSRTSYEQYF. DNA for the CDR3: TGTGCCAGCAGGGTTAGCCGAACCTCCTACGAGCAGTACTTC.

This chain links TRBV19 with TRBJ2-3, with 7 bases lining up with TRBD2. CDR3 length equals 17 residues. The germline V gene encodes CDR1 LNHDA and CDR2 SQIVND (reference sequence). Losses at the gene ends were 3 bases for V and 5 bases for J; bases not matched to a gene: 14. CDR3 sequence: CASSMRLAERRGDTQYF. DNA of the CDR3: TGTGCCAGTAGTATGAGGCTAGCGGAAAGGAGGGGAGATACGCAGTATTTT.

The chain carries TRBV28 and TRBJ2-2; D is uncertain. The V gene's germline CDR1 is MDHEN and CDR2 SYDVKM. CDR3 length: 14 amino acids. V dropped 10 bases and J dropped 6 bases, with 18 bases sitting between them. CDR3 amino acids: CATETAVEPGELFF. As DNA, the CDR3 is TGTGCCACCGAGACCGCCGTCGAACCCGGGGAGCTGTTTTTT.

This clonotype was observed a handful of times. This chain uses TRBV5-1 with TRBJ1-1; 9 bases are shared with TRBD1. Unmatched junction bases numbered 5, after V lost 2 bases and J lost 3 bases. The CDR3 consists of 15 residues. The germline V gene encodes CDR1 SGHRS and CDR2 YFSETQ. CDR3 DNA sequence: TGCGCCAGCAGCTTAAGGGACAGGGCGCACACTGAAGCTTTCTTT. Translated: CASSLRDRAHTEAFF.

This clonotype occurred many times. V and J are TRBV20-1 and TRBJ2-3, with 15 bases aligning to TRBD2. The CDR3 totals 18 residues. Germline-derived CDR1 and CDR2 are DFQATT and SNEGSKA (reference sequence). CDR3 nucleotide sequence: TGCTCTTCAAGGGGGACTAGCGGGAGGCCCACTAGCACAGATACGCAGTATTTT. Its protein is CSSRGTSGRPTSTDTQYF.

Many counts were recorded for this clonotype. V is TRBV30 and J is TRBJ1-1, with 8 bases lining up with TRBD1. The germline CDR1 and CDR2 sequences are GTSNPN and SVGIG (reference sequence). Trimming took 3 bases from V and 11 from J; bases not matched to a gene: 11. The length of the CDR3 is 13 residues. The CDR3 DNA is TGTGCCTGGAGGGGCGGACAGGGTTATAGTGCTTTCTTT. It is translated as CAWRGGQGYSAFF.

There are many counts of this clonotype. This chain links TRBV30 with TRBJ2-5; D unclear. Germline-derived CDR1 and CDR2 are GTSNPN and SVGIG (reference sequence). The V gene lost 1 base and the J gene lost 3 bases, with 9 bases spanning the gap. The CDR3 is 13 amino acids. The CDR3 bases are TGTGCCTGGAGTGGTGACCACAAAGAGACCCAGTACTTC. Encoded protein: CAWSGDHKETQYF.

This clonotype has at least ten counts. The CDR3, as DNA: TGTGCCAGCAGCTTAGTTGCAGGGGGTGGATCACCCCTCCACTTT. Translation: CASSLVAGGGSPLHF. This sequence joins TRBV7-2 and TRBJ1-6; 7 nucleotides align to TRBD1. This CDR3 has 15 amino acids. CDR1 is SGHTA, CDR2 FQGNSA, per germline. The V gene end was trimmed by 1 base and the J gene end by 10 bases; junction bases not matched to a gene: 7.

The V and J genes are TRBV4-2 and TRBJ2-1; D is ambiguous. V was pared by 4 bases and J by 4 bases, with 14 bases between. The length of the CDR3 is 15 residues. Germline V gene lookup returns CDR1 LGHNA and CDR2 YNFKEQ. CDR3 sequence (DNA): TGTGCCAGCAGCCGTTTGATGTCGGGTTACAATGAGCAGTTCTTC. Protein sequence: CASSRLMSGYNEQFF.

The sample holds many counts of this clonotype. J is TRBJ2-3 and V is TRBV27, with D perhaps being TRBD1 or TRBD2 (5 bases each). The germline V gene has CDR1 MNHEY and CDR2 SMNVEV (reference sequence). V was trimmed by 5 bases and J by 5 bases, leaving 17 bases between them. This CDR3 has 15 amino acids. The CDR3, as DNA: TGTGCCAGCAGTAAACCGGGACGGTATAGAGATACGCAGTATTTT. Translating it yields CASSKPGRYRDTQYF.

The sample holds many counts of this clonotype. The gene calls are TRBV10-3 and TRBJ1-5; D call uncertain. Germline assignment: CDR1 ENHRY and CDR2 SYGVKD. The CDR3 totals 12 residues. Trimming stripped 6 bases from V and 3 bases from J, with 6 bases between. CDR3 sequence: CAISQTNQPQHF. CDR3 bases: TGTGCCATCAGCCAGACCAATCAGCCCCAGCATTTT.

The J gene is TRBJ2-6, the V gene TRBV6-1, with a tentative D call TRBD1 (5 bases). Germline CDR1 MNHNS, CDR2 SASEGT. The CDR3 runs to 15 residues. V lost 6 bases, J lost 0 bases, and 9 bases lay in between. The CDR3 sequence: CASRLDTSGANVLTF. For the CDR3, the DNA is TGTGCCAGCAGATTGGACACCTCTGGGGCCAACGTCCTGACTTTC.

This clonotype was picked up many times. The genes are TRBV11-1 and TRBJ2-7; D possibly matches TRBD1 or TRBD2 (5 bases each). From germline, CDR1 is SGHAT and CDR2 FQDESV (reference sequence). The CDR3 has 13 amino acids. V dropped 5 bases and J dropped 7 bases, with 15 bases sitting between them. The CDR3, as DNA: TGTGCCAGCAGCCCGGACGGGGCGGAAGAGCAGTACTTC. It is translated as CASSPDGAEEQYF. Together with reference TRBV11-1 and TRBJ2-7, the CDR3 gives the full variable domain: EAEVAQSPRYKITEKSQAVAFWCDPISGHATLYWYRQILGQGPELLVQFQDESVVDDSQLPKDRFSAERLKGVDSTLKIQPAELGDSAMYLCASSPDGAEEQYFGPGTRLTVT.

The chain recombines TRBV6-1 with TRBJ2-1; 7 nucleotides align to TRBD1. The CDR3 has 15 residues. V dropped 6 bases and J dropped 1; count of bases not matched to a gene: 6. Germline V gives CDR1 MNHNS, CDR2 SASEGT. The CDR3 spells CASRPGTASYNEQFF. The CDR3 DNA reads TGTGCCAGCAGACCCGGGACAGCATCCTACAATGAGCAGTTCTTC.

This clonotype was seen many times. The chain combines TRBV12-3 or TRBV12-4 with TRBJ2-6, with TRBD1 as a possible D gene (5 bases). The CDR3 sequence is 16 residues long. The V gene lost 6 bases and the J gene lost 1 base, with 13 bases spanning the gap. Here the CDR3 DNA reads TGTGCCAGCAGGGTTCTGCAGGGATCTGGGGCCAACGTCCTGACTTTC. Translating gives CASRVLQGSGANVLTF.

This chain connects TRBV20-1 to TRBJ1-5, with 9 bases fitting TRBD1. Trimming took 8 bases from V and 1 from J; bases not matched to a gene: 3. The length of the CDR3 is 13 residues. In germline, CDR1 is DFQATT, CDR2 SNEGSKA (reference sequence). CDR3 sequence: CSTGGKSNQPQHF. As DNA, the CDR3 is TGCAGTACAGGGGGCAAGAGCAATCAGCCCCAGCATTTT.

This clonotype was recorded at least ten times. The rearrangement links TRBV4-1 to TRBJ2-1, with 10 positions matching TRBD2. Germline loops: CDR1 MGHRA, CDR2 YSYEKL. The J segment lost 4 bases and the V segment lost 1 base, leaving 4 bases of the junction unmatched. CDR3 length: 16 amino acids. The CDR3 here is CASSQGGLAVYNEQFF. CDR3 nucleotides: TGCGCCAGCAGCCAAGGTGGACTAGCGGTTTACAATGAGCAGTTCTTC.

This clonotype was detected many times. The chain couples TRBV28 to TRBJ1-1, with 9 bases identical to TRBD1. J lost 4 bases, V lost 6 bases, and 9 bases had no gene match. CDR1 MDHEN and CDR2 SYDVKM come from the germline V gene. The CDR3 spans 15 residues. The CDR3 region has the DNA TGTGCCAGCAGCTGGGGACAGGGTGATCTCACTGAAGCTTTCTTT. Its protein is CASSWGQGDLTEAFF. Full variable domain (remainder filled in from reference TRBV28 and TRBJ1-1): DVKVTQSSRYLVKRTGEKVFLECVQDMDHENMFWYRQDPGLGLRLIYFSYDVKMKEKGDIPEGYSVSREKKERFSLILESASTNQTSMYLCASSWGQGDLTEAFFGQGTRLTVV.

In its sample, this clonotype was seen many times. The genes are TRBV28 and TRBJ2-7; 10 bases align to TRBD1. CDR1 is MDHEN and CDR2 is SYDVKM in the germline V gene. This CDR3 spans 15 amino acids. J was trimmed by 0 bases and V by 3 bases; bases with no gene match: 2. CDR3 bases: TGTGCCAGCAGTTTGACAGGGGGCTCCTCCTACGAGCAGTACTTC. As protein: CASSLTGGSSYEQYF.

The V call is TRBV20-1, the J call TRBJ1-4; TRBD1 matches at 7 bases. The CDR3 is made up of 15 amino acids. Germline values: CDR1 DFQATT, CDR2 SNEGSKA (reference sequence). After removal of 6 bases from V and 0 bases from J, the junction contained 7 bases not matched to a gene. The CDR3 sequence is CSAEDRDSTNEKLFF. The DNA of the CDR3 is TGCAGTGCCGAAGACAGGGATTCAACTAATGAAAAACTGTTTTTT.